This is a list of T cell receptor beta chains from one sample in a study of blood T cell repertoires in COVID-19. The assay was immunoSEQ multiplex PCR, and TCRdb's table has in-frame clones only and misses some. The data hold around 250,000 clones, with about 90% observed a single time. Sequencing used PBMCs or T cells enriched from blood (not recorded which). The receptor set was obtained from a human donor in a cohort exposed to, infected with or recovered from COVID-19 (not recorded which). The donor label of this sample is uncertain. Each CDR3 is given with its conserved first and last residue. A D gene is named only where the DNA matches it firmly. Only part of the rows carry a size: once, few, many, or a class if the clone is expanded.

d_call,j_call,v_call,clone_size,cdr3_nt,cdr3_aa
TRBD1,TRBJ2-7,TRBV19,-,TGTGCCAGTCGGGGACAGGGTCCCTACGAGCAGTACTTC,CASRGQGPYEQYF
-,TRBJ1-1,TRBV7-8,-,TGTGCCAGCAGCTCACACCCGAACACTGAAGCTTTCTTT,CASSSHPNTEAFF
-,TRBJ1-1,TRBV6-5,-,TGTGCCAGCAGAGCTAGCCGGGTAGGCACTGAAGCTTTCTTT,CASRASRVGTEAFF
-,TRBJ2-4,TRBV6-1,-,TGTGCCAGCAGTGAAGCGTTGGAGTTAAACATTCAGTACTTC,CASSEALELNIQYF
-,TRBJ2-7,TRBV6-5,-,TGTGCCAGCAGCCCCGACAGGACTGCCGAGCAGTACTTC,CASSPDRTAEQYF
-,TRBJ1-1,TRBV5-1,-,TGCGCCAGCAGCCGCGAAGCGAACACTGAAGCTTTCTTT,CASSREANTEAFF
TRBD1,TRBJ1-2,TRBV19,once,TGTGCCAGTAGTATAGGACAGGGGGGTTCCGATGGCTACACCTTC,CASSIGQGGSDGYTF
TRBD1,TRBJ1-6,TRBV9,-,TGTGCCAGCAGCCCACTCTCCAGGGGGCGGAATTCACCCCTCCACTTT,CASSPLSRGRNSPLHF
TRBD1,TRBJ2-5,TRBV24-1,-,TGTGCCACCAGTGATAGAGGGGGCCTTGAGACCCAGTACTTC,CATSDRGGLETQYF
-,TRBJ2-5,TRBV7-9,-,TGTGCCAGCAGCTCCACGCGAGAGACCCAGTACTTC,CASSSTRETQYF
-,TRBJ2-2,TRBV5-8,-,TGTGCCAGCAGCTTGTACAGGCCCGACACCGGGGAGCTGTTTTTT,CASSLYRPDTGELFF
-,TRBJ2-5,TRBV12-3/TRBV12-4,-,TGTGCCAGCAGTTTAGCCCTGCGGGAGACCCAGTACTTC,CASSLALRETQYF
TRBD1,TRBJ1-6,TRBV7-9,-,TGTGCCAGCAGCCCCGGGACAGTTAGTAATTCACCCCTCCACTTT,CASSPGTVSNSPLHF
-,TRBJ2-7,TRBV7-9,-,TGTGCCAGCAGCCGAGGGGGTGATGAGCAGTACTTC,CASSRGGDEQYF
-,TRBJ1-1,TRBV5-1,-,TGCGCCAGCTGCCGTGGATCGACTAACACTGAAGCTTTCTTT,CASCRGSTNTEAFF
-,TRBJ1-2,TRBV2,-,TGTGCCAGCAGGCAGTCCACAGGGTGGCATGGCTACACCTTC,CASRQSTGWHGYTF
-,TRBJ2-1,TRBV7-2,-,TGTGCCAGCAGCTTACGGCCGACGGCGGGGTACAATGAGCAGTTCTTC,CASSLRPTAGYNEQFF
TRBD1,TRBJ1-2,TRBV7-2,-,TGTGCCAGCAGCTTAGGGGCAGGGGGCTTGGATGGCTACACCTTC,CASSLGAGGLDGYTF
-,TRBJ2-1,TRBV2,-,TGTGCCAGCGTGGCTTCCAGCTCCTACAATGAGCAGTTCTTC,CASVASSSYNEQFF
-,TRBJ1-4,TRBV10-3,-,TGTGCCATCAGTGAGTCGGAAATCGGGGAAAAACTGTTTTTT,CAISESEIGEKLFF